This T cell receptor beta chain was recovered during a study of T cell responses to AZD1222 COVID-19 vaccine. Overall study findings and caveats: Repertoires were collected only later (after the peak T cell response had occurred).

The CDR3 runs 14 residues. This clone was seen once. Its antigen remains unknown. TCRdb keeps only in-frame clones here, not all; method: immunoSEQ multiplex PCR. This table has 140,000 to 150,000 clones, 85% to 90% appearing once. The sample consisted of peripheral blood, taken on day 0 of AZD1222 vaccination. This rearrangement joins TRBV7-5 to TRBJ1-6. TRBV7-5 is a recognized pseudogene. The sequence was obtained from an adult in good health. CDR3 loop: CVRSLGQAWGPLHF. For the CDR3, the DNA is TGTGTCAGAAGCTTAGGTCAGGCCTGGGGACCCCTCCACTTT.